Listed here are 24 T cell receptor beta chains from one sample, sequenced in a study of metastatic and nonmetastatic thyroid tumors (dated by TCRdb to 2018 to 2021). Before undergoing thyroid surgery, none of the patients had been given any kind of treatment. To prepare the library, PCR was applied. Sequencing was carried out with an Illumina HiSeq 4000. The public reads were run again by TCRdb, first through fastp at Q25 and then through MiXCR, and only productive beta chains were kept. For this sample there are about 70,000 clones; roughly 18% appear just once. The ten most abundant clones make up about 13% of the sample. The sequencing sample was made of blood. The receptor set was obtained from a female donor with papillary thyroid cancer or a benign thyroid nodule (not recorded which). Some clones in this sample may be carry-over from other donors' samples.

The chain joins TRBV20-1 to TRBJ1-2; the D gene is possibly TRBD1 (6 bases). The length of the CDR3 is 13 residues. Germline V gene sequence: CDR1 DFQATT, CDR2 SNEGSKA (reference sequence). Trimming removed 6 bases at V and 8 bases at J, with 19 bases between. The CDR3: CSAPTGPFSGYTF. Here the CDR3 DNA reads TGCAGTGCGCCGACAGGCCCATTCTCGGGCTACACCTTC.

This clone was recorded many times. The V and J genes are TRBV5-1 and TRBJ1-1; a weak D match, TRBD1 (6 bases). V was shortened by 4 bases and J by 1 base, with 14 bases between the two germline ends. Germline CDR1 reads SGHRS; CDR2 reads YFSETQ. The CDR3 is 15 residues long. The chain's CDR3 is CASSEGPGANTEAFF. The CDR3 nucleotides read TGCGCCAGCAGCGAGGGACCGGGGGCGAACACTGAAGCTTTCTTT.

The chain joins TRBV20-1 to TRBJ1-1, with TRBD1 identical over 7 bases. After removal of 3 bases from V and 1 base from J, the junction contained 5 bases not matched to a gene. Germline-derived CDR1 and CDR2 are DFQATT and SNEGSKA (reference sequence). The CDR3 contains 14 residues. This chain's CDR3 is CSASRGQSNTEAFF. CDR3 nucleotide sequence: TGCAGTGCTAGCCGGGGACAGTCGAACACTGAAGCTTTCTTT.

This clone was seen repeatedly, ten times or more. This sequence joins TRBV18 and TRBJ2-4; the D gene is possibly TRBD1 (5 bases). This CDR3 is 13 amino acids long. V was clipped by 3 bases and J by 8 bases, with 11 bases between them. Germline loops: CDR1 KGHSH, CDR2 LQKENI. The CDR3 here is CASSPDSQYIQYF. CDR3 in DNA: TGTGCCAGCTCACCCGACAGCCAGTACATTCAGTACTTC.

J is TRBJ2-2 and V is TRBV19; the D is unclear. Germline values: CDR1 LNHDA, CDR2 SQIVND (reference sequence). The CDR3 covers 15 residues. Trimming removed 2 bases at V and 1 base at J, with 8 bases between. The CDR3 DNA is TGTGCCAGTAGTATACCCAGGCGGAACACCGGGGAGCTGTTTTTT. The encoded protein is CASSIPRRNTGELFF.

The chain couples TRBV30 to TRBJ1-3; no clear D. Trimming left V 5 bases short and J 0 bases short, with 8 bases between. The CDR3 contains 13 residues. CDR1 and CDR2 (germline): GTSNPN, SVGIG (reference sequence). The chain's CDR3 is CAWDGISGNTIYF. CDR3 coding DNA: TGTGCCTGGGACGGGATCTCTGGAAACACCATATATTTT.

This clone was seen more than once but under ten times. This may arise from a read error, as a much more abundant clone is one base away. The chain couples TRBV28 to TRBJ2-4, with 7 nucleotides matching TRBD2. V shed 2 bases and J 10 bases; nucleotides not matched to a gene: 5. From germline, CDR1 is MDHEN and CDR2 SYDVKM. This CDR3 contains 13 residues. CDR3 DNA: TGTGCCAGCAGTTTAGGGGGGGAGAAAATTCAGTACTTC. Translation gives CASSLGGEKIQYF.

This clone was counted only a few times. The chain couples TRBV5-6 to TRBJ1-5; D not certain. Germline CDR1 reads SGHDT; CDR2 reads YYEEEE. V shed 7 bases and J shed 5 bases, with 13 bases lying between them. The CDR3 extends over 13 amino acids. The DNA of the CDR3 is TGTGCCAGCTCGCTCGGTCCTGATCAGCCCCAGCATTTT. It is translated as CASSLGPDQPQHF.

The chain has TRBV11-2 and TRBJ2-2; a possible D gene is TRBD1 (6 bases). This CDR3 has 17 amino acids. Germline CDR1 is SGHAT and CDR2 is FQNNGV. Trimming pared 5 bases from V and 4 bases from J, leaving 20 bases between. The CDR3 region has the DNA TGTGCCAGCAGCCCCGTGGGGGCCTCTTCGAGCACCGGGGAGCTGTTTTTT. Encoded protein: CASSPVGASSSTGELFF.

This clone was counted many times. V usage is TRBV10-3 and J usage is TRBJ2-1, with 13 positions matching TRBD2. V gave up 10 bases and J gave up 7 bases; unmatched junction bases: 10. The CDR3 is made up of 15 amino acids. CDR1 ENHRY and CDR2 SYGVKD come from the germline V gene. CDR3 protein: CATLTGLAGVNEQFF. The DNA for the CDR3 is TGTGCCACCTTAACCGGACTAGCGGGAGTGAATGAGCAGTTCTTC.

This clone was recorded many times. The chain uses TRBV13 and TRBJ2-1; TRBD2 aligns across 15 bases. Germline values: CDR1 PRHDT, CDR2 FYEKMQ (reference sequence). The CDR3 loop spans 16 amino acids. J gave up 12 bases and V 2 bases, and 8 bases lay outside the gene matches. CDR3 bases: TGTGCCAGCAGCTTAACCGGGACTAGCGGGAGGCCTTTGCAGTTCTTC. This sequence encodes CASSLTGTSGRPLQFF.

The gene calls are TRBV9 and TRBJ2-3; weak D call: TRBD1 (5 bases). Germline values: CDR1 SGDLS, CDR2 YYNGEE. CDR3 size: 15 residues. The ends were cut back, 0 bases at V and 0 bases at J, with 8 bases in the middle. The CDR3 sequence: CASSVVGQSTDTQYF. As DNA, the CDR3 is TGTGCCAGCAGCGTAGTTGGACAAAGCACAGATACGCAGTATTTT.

This clone occurred a few times. The chain couples TRBV2 to TRBJ1-5, with unresolved D. V lost 4 bases to trimming and J lost 6 bases, with 13 bases between them. CDR3 size: 14 residues. Per germline, CDR1 SNHLY and CDR2 FYNNEI. The CDR3 loop is CASSGAAVSQPQHF. CDR3 bases: TGTGCCAGCAGTGGGGCGGCAGTCAGTCAGCCCCAGCATTTT.

This clone was observed many times. V usage is TRBV6-1 and J usage is TRBJ2-1; 15 bases line up with TRBD2. In germline, CDR1 is MNHNS, CDR2 SASEGT. The CDR3 has 15 amino acids. The V segment lost 6 bases and the J segment 8 bases; nucleotides outside the gene matches: 5. CDR3 region: CASRPGLAGGDEQFF. DNA for the CDR3: TGTGCCAGCAGACCCGGACTAGCGGGGGGGGATGAGCAGTTCTTC.

About this clone itself: This sample also contains other DNA sequences that code for the same CDR3. This chain joins TRBV7-8 and TRBJ2-7, with TRBD2 matching over 15 bases. The V and J ends lost 2 bases and 7 bases, in that order; junction bases with no gene match: 12. Germline loops: CDR1 SGHVS, CDR2 FQNEAQ. The CDR3 is made up of 18 amino acids. CDR3 in amino acids: CASSLSGLAGGPTREQYF. In DNA, the CDR3 is TGTGCCAGCAGCTTATCGGGACTAGCGGGAGGTCCGACGCGTGAGCAGTACTTC.

The rearrangement uses TRBV20-1 and TRBJ2-3; 11 bases are shared with TRBD2. V was pared by 3 bases and J by 6 bases, with 14 bases of the junction left unmatched. This CDR3 is built from 17 residues. Germline lookup yields CDR1 DFQATT and CDR2 SNEGSKA (reference sequence). CDR3 sequence (DNA): TGCAGTGCTAGTAAAGGGCTAGCGGGAGGCCCCCGTGATACGCAGTATTTT. Protein: CSASKGLAGGPRDTQYF.

The chain employs TRBV7-2 and TRBJ2-5; 11 nucleotides line up with TRBD2. There are 14 residues in the CDR3. Per the germline V gene, CDR1 is SGHTA and CDR2 is FQGNSA. The J segment lost 3 bases and the V segment lost 5 bases, leaving 2 bases of the junction unmatched. The CDR3 DNA is TGTGCCAGCAGCCGACTAGCGGGAAAAGAGACCCAGTACTTC. Protein product: CASSRLAGKETQYF.

This clone was found many times. This chain links TRBV6-1 with TRBJ2-7, with 7 bases that match TRBD1. The junction had 7 bases not matched to a gene; V was cut back by 6 bases and J by 2 bases. The CDR3 is 14 residues long. Germline-derived CDR1 and CDR2 are MNHNS and SASEGT. CDR3 coding DNA: TGTGCCAGCAGAAAAAACAGGGGAGCCTACGAGCAGTACTTC. As protein: CASRKNRGAYEQYF.

This clone was seen at least ten times. One junction end disagrees with the germline gene, perhaps due to a read error. The chain is built from TRBV7-2 and TRBJ2-3, with 8 bases fitting TRBD2. CDR3 length: 16 residues. The germline gives CDR1 SGHTA, CDR2 FQGNSA. CDR3 coding DNA: TGTGCCAGCAGCTTAGCTTCGAGCGGGAGCGGGGATATGCAGTATTTT. The encoded protein is CASSLASSGSGDMQYF.

This clone has more than one count but fewer than ten. Possible read error: a much larger clone is one base away. In the same sample, other DNA sequences code for this CDR3. The rearrangement uses TRBV7-6 and TRBJ2-1; TRBD1 or TRBD2 may be the D gene (5 bases each). CDR3 length: 16 amino acids. Germline CDR1 is SGHVS and CDR2 is FNYEAQ. V was trimmed by 2 bases and J by 4 bases, leaving 15 bases between them. This CDR3 is CASSLRGLRSYNEQFF. CDR3 DNA: TGTGCCAGCAGCTTACGGGGCTTACGCTCATACAATGAGCAGTTCTTC.

This clone was recorded at least ten times. J is TRBJ2-5 and V is TRBV19, with 7 bases lining up with TRBD2. The CDR3 runs 15 residues. V was pared by 3 bases and J by 5 bases, with 9 bases of the junction left unmatched. Germline assignment: CDR1 LNHDA and CDR2 SQIVND (reference sequence). The CDR3 sequence is CASSIGGGGGETQYF. For the CDR3, the DNA is TGTGCCAGTAGTATCGGGGGTGGGGGGGGGGAGACCCAGTACTTC.

The rearrangement links TRBV20-1 to TRBJ2-1, with 7 positions matching TRBD2. The CDR3 has 14 residues. V dropped 2 bases and J dropped 3; count of bases not matched to a gene: 4. Germline values: CDR1 DFQATT, CDR2 SNEGSKA (reference sequence). The CDR3 is CSARSGTNYNEQFF. CDR3 DNA sequence: TGCAGTGCTAGAAGCGGGACTAACTACAATGAGCAGTTCTTC.

The genes are TRBV7-2 and TRBJ2-1; 7 nucleotides match TRBD1. Germline V gene sequence: CDR1 SGHTA, CDR2 FQGNSA. The CDR3 contains 14 residues. The V gene end was trimmed by 6 bases and the J gene end by 8 bases; junction bases not matched to a gene: 10. The CDR3 loop is CASRSRTGPYEQFF. As DNA, the CDR3 is TGTGCCAGCAGATCTAGGACAGGCCCCTATGAGCAGTTCTTC.

This clone was recorded at least ten times. The CDR3 reads CSAREAGSTDTQYF. DNA for the CDR3: TGCAGTGCTAGAGAAGCGGGTAGCACAGATACGCAGTATTTT. The chain recombines TRBV20-1 with TRBJ2-3, with D perhaps TRBD2 (6 bases). V was shortened by 0 bases and J by 0 bases, with 7 bases between the two germline ends. Germline CDR1 is DFQATT and CDR2 is SNEGSKA (reference sequence). This CDR3 region has 14 residues.